The source of this TCR beta chain is a study of blood T cell repertoires in COVID-19. Whole-study context: Specimens from acute and convalescent COVID-19 originated in the United States, Italy and Spain.

The CDR3 has 14 amino acids. CDR1 is SGDLS and CDR2 is YYNGEE in the germline V gene. V was trimmed by 0 bases and J by 6 bases, leaving 10 bases between them. This table comes from immunoSEQ multiplex PCR, and its TCRdb copy is limited to in-frame clones, with some not included. The sample shows 140,000 to 150,000 clones, roughly 89% of them seen only once. Sequencing was performed on peripheral blood. The chain has TRBV9 and TRBJ2-1; the D is unclear. The sequence was collected from a woman between 45 and 60 years old with active or convalescent COVID-19. The CDR3 sequence is CASSVDGRSNEQFF. The CDR3 nucleotides are TGTGCCAGCAGCGTAGATGGCAGATCCAATGAGCAGTTCTTC.